This T cell receptor (beta chain) stems from a study of T cell clonality in common variable immunodeficiency. Study outcomes and limitations: Fewer deletions and N-nucleotide insertions were reportedly seen in common variable immunodeficiency TCR beta sequences. CVID subjects had higher TCRbeta clonality than healthy controls, most marked in about a third.

On this clone: Its cognate antigen is unknown. Read sequence stops 3 residues before the CDR3 end, and the germline J gene provides the missing end.

Profiling relied on immunoSEQ multiplex PCR, and the TCRdb table lists in-frame clones only, not all of them. The sample has about 26,000 clones, none seen only once. Trimming removed 3 bases at V and 6 bases at J, with 9 bases between. CDR3 length equals 11 residues. CDR1 and CDR2 from the germline V gene are DFQATT and SNEGSKA (reference sequence). J is TRBJ2-7 and V is TRBV20-1; D might be TRBD2 (6 bases). Sequencing input: peripheral blood mononuclear cells. This receptor was obtained from a human donor with common variable immunodeficiency. The CDR3 DNA, read in part, is TGCAGTGCTAGCGGGGGAGGCGAG. As protein: CSASGGGE. The complete CDR3 reads CSASGGGEQYF.